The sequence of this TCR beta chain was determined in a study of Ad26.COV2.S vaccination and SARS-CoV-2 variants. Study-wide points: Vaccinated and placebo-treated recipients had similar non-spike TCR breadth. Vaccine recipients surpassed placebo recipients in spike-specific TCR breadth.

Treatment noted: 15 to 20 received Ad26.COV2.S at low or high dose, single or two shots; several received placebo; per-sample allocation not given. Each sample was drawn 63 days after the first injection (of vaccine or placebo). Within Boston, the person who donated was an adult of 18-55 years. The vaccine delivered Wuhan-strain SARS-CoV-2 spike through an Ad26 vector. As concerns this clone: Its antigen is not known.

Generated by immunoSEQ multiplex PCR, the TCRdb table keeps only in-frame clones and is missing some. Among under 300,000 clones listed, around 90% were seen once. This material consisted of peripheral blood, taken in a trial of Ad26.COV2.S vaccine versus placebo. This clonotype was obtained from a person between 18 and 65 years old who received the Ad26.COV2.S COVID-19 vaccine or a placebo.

CDR3 nucleotides: TGTGCCAGCAGTCCTCAGGGGGCCCTAGCGGGGACCTACGAGCAGTACTTC. Protein product: CASSPQGALAGTYEQYF. V is TRBV27 and J is TRBJ2-7; D possibly corresponds to TRBD2 (9 bases). The V end lost 5 bases, the J end lost 2 bases, and 22 bases lay between the germline ends. The CDR3 consists of 17 residues. Germline CDR1 MNHEY, CDR2 SMNVEV (reference sequence).